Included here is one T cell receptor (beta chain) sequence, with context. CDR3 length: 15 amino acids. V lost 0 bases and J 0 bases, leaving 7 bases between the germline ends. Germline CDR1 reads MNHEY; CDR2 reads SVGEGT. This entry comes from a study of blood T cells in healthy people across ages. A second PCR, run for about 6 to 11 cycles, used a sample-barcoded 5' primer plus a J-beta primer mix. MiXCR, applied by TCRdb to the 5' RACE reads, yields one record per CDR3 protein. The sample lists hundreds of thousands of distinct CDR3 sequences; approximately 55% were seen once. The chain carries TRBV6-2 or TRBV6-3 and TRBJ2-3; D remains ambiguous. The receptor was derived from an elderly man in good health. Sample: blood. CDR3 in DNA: TGTGCCAGCAGTTACTCGAGTATAAGCACAGATACGCAGTATTTT. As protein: CASSYSSISTDTQYF.